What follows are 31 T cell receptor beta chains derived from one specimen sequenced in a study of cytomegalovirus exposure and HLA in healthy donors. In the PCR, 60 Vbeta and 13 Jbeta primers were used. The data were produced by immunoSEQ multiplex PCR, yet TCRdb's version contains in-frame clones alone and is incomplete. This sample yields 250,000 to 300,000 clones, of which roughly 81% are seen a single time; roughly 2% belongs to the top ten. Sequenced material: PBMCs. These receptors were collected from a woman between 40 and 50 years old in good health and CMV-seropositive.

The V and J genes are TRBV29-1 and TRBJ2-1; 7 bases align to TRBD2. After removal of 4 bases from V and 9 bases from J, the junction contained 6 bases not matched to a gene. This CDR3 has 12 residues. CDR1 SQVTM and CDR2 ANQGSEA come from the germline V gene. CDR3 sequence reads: CSVGEGLSEQFF. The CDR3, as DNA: TGCAGCGTTGGGGAGGGATTGAGTGAGCAGTTCTTC.

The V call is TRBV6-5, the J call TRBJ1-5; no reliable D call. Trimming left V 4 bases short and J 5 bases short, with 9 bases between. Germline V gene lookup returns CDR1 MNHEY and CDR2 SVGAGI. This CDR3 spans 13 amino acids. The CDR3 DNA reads TGTGCCAGCAGTTCGGGGAGCCATCAGCCCCAGCATTTT. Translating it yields CASSSGSHQPQHF.

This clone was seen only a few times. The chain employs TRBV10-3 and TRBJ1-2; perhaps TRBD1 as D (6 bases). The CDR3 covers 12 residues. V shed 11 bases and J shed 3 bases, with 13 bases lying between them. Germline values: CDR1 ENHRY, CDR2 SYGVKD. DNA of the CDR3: TGTGCCCTCGGGGGGGCGGACTATGGCTACACCTTC. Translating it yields CALGGADYGYTF.

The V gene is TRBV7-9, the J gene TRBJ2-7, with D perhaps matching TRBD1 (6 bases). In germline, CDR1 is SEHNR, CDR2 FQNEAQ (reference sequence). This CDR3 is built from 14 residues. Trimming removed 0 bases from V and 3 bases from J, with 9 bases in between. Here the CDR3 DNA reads TGTGCCAGCAGCTTAGCAGGACAGTTCTACGAGCAGTACTTC. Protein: CASSLAGQFYEQYF.

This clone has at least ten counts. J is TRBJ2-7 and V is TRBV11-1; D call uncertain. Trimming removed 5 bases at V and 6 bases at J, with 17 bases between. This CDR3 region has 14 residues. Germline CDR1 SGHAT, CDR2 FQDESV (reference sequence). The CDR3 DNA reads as TGTGCCAGCAGCCGCATGGCTGGGTCAGGCGAGCAGTACTTC. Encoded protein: CASSRMAGSGEQYF.

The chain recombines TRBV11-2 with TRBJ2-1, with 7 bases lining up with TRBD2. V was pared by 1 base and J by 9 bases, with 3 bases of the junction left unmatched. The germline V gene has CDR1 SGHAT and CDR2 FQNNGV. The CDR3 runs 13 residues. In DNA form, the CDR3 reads TGTGCCAGCAGCTTAGGGACTAGGTTTGAGCAGTTCTTC. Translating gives CASSLGTRFEQFF.

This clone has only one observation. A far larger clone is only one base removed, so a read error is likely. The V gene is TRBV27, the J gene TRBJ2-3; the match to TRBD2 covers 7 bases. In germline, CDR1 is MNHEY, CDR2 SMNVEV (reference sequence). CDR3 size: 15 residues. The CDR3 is CASSLNGEGTDTQSF. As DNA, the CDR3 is TGTGCCAGCAGTTTGAACGGGGAGGGCACAGATACGCAGTCTTTT.

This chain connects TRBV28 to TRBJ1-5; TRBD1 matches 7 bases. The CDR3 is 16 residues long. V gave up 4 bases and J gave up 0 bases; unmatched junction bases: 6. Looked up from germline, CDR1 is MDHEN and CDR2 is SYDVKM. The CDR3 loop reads CASSWGTEFSNQPQHF. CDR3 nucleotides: TGTGCCAGCAGTTGGGGGACAGAGTTTAGCAATCAGCCCCAGCATTTT.

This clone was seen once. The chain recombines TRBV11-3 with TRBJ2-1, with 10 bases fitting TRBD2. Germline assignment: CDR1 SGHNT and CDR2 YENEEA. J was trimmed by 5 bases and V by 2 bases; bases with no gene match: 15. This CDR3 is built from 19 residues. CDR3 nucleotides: TGTGCCAGCAGCTTAATATGGCTTCGGCTAGCGGGAGTCCACAATGAGCAGTTCTTC. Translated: CASSLIWLRLAGVHNEQFF.

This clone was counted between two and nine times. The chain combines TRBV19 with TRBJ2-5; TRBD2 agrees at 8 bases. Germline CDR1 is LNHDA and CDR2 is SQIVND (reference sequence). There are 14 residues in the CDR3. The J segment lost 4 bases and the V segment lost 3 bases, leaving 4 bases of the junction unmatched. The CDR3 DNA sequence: TGTGCCAGTAGTATGAGCGGGAGCGGAGAGACCCAGTACTTC. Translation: CASSMSGSGETQYF.

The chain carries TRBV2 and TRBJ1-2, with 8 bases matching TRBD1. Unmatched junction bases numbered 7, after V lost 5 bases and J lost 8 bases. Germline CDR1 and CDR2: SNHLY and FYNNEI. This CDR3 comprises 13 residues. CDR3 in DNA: TGTGCCAGCAGTCCCACAGGGGGTATGGGCTACACCTTC. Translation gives CASSPTGGMGYTF.

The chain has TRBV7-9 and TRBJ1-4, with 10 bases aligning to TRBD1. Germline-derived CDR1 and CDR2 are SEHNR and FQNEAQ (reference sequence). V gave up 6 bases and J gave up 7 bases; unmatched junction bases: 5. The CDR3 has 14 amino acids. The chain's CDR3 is CASSTDRGREKLFF. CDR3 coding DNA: TGTGCCAGCAGTACTGACAGGGGGCGTGAAAAACTGTTTTTT. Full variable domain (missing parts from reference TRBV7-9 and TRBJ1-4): DTGVSQNPRHKITKRGQNVTFRCDPISEHNRLYWYRQTLGQGPEFLTYFQNEAQLEKSRLLSDRFSAERPKGSFSTLEIQRTEQGDSAMYLCASSTDRGREKLFFGSGTQLSVL.

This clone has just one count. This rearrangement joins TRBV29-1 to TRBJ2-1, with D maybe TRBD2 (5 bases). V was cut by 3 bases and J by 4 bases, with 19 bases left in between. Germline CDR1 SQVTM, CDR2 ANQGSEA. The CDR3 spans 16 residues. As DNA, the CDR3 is TGCAGCGTTGACCTGCGGCGGGCAGCTCGATACAATGAGCAGTTCTTC. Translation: CSVDLRRAARYNEQFF.

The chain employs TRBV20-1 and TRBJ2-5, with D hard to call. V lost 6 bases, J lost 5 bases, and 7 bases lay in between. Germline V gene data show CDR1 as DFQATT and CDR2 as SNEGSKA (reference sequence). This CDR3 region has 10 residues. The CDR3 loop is CSAARETQYF. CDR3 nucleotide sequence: TGCAGTGCCGCGAGGGAGACCCAGTACTTC.

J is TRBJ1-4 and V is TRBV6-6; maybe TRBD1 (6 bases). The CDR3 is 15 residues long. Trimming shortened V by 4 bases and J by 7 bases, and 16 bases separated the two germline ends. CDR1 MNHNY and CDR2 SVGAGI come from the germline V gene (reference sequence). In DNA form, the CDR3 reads TGTGCCAGCAGTTCGGCGGGGGCGACCGGTGAAAAACTGTTTTTT. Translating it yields CASSSAGATGEKLFF.

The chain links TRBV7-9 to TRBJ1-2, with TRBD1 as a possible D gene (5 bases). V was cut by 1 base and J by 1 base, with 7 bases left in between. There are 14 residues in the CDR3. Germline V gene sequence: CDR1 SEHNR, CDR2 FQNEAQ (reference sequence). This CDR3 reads CASSLGQFNYGYTF. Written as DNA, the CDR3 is TGTGCCAGCAGCTTAGGACAGTTTAACTATGGCTACACCTTC.

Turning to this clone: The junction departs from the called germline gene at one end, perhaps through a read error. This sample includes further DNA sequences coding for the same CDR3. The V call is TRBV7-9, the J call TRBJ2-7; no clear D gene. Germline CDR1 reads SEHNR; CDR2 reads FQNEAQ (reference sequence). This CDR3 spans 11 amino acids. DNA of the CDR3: TGTTCCAGCAGCTCAACCTACGAGCAGTACTTC. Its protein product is CSSSSTYEQYF. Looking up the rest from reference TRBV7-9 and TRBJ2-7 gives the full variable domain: DTGVSQNPRHKITKRGQNVTFRCDPISEHNRLYWYRQTLGQGPEFLTYFQNEAQLEKSRLLSDRFSAERPKGSFSTLEIQRTEQGDSAMYLCSSSSTYEQYFGPGTRLTVT.

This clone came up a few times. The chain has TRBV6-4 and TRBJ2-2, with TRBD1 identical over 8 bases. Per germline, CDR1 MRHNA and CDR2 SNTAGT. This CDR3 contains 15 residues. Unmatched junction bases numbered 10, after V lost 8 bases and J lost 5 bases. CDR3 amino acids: CASQATGENTGELFF. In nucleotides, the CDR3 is TGTGCCAGCCAAGCGACAGGGGAGAATACCGGGGAGCTGTTTTTT.

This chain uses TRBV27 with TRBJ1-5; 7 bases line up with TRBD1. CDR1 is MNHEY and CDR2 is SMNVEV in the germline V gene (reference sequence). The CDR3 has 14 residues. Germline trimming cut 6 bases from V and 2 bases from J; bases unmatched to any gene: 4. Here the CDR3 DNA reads TGTGCCAGCAGACAGGGGTTGGGCAATCAGCCCCAGCATTTT. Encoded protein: CASRQGLGNQPQHF.

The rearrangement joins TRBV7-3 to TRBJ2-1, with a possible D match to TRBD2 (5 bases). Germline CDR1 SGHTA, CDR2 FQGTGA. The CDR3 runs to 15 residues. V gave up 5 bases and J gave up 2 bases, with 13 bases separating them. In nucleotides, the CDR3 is TGTGCCAGCAGCGGACCCGAGGGCCCCTACAATGAGCAGTTCTTC. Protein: CASSGPEGPYNEQFF.

This CDR3 is CASSLAGGGLEQYF. Written as DNA, the CDR3 is TGTGCCAGCAGTCTAGCGGGAGGGGGCCTCGAGCAGTACTTC. The chain couples TRBV28 to TRBJ2-7; TRBD2 matches 12 bases. V was pared by 5 bases and J by 6 bases, with 5 bases of the junction left unmatched. The CDR3 sequence is 14 residues long. The V gene's germline CDR1 is MDHEN and CDR2 SYDVKM.

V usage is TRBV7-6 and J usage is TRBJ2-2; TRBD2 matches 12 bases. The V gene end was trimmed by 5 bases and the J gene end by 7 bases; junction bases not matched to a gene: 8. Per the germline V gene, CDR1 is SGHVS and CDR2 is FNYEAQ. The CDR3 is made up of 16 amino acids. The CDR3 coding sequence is TGTGCCAGCAGCGCTTCTAGCGGGAGGGCCCTCGGGGAGCTGTTTTTT. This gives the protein CASSASSGRALGELFF.

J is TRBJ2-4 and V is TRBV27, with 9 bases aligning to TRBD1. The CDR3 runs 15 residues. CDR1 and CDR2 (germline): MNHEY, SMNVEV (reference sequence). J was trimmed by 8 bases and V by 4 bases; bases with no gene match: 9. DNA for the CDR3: TGTGCCAGCAGTTATTCCGGGACAGGGTGGGACATTCAGTACTTC. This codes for CASSYSGTGWDIQYF.

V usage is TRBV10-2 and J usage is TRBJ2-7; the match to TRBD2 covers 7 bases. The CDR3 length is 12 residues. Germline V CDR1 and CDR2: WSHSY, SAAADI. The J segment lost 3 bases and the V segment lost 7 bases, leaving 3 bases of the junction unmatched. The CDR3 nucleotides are TGCGCCAGCACAGGGAGGGACTACGAGCAGTACTTC. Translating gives CASTGRDYEQYF.

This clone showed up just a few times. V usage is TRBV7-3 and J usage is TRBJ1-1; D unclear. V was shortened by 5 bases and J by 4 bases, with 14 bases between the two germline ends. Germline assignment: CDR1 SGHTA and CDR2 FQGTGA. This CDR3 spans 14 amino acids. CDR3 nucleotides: TGTGCCAGCAGCCCGCGGGGTCTTGGCACTGAAGCTTTCTTT. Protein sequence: CASSPRGLGTEAFF.

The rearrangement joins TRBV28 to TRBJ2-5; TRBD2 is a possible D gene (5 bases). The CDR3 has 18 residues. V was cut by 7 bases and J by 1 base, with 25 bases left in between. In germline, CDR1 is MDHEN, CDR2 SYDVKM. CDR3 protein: CASTRLGLRATFQETQYF. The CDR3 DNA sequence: TGTGCCAGCACTCGTCTTGGACTTCGCGCAACATTCCAAGAGACCCAGTACTTC.

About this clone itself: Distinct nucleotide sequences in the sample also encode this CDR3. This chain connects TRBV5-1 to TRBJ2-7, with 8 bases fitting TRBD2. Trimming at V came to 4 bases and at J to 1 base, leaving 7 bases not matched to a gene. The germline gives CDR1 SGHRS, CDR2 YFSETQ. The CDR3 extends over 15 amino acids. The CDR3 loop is CASSPGVAGSYEQYF. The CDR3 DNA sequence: TGCGCCAGCAGCCCCGGGGTAGCGGGGTCCTACGAGCAGTACTTC.

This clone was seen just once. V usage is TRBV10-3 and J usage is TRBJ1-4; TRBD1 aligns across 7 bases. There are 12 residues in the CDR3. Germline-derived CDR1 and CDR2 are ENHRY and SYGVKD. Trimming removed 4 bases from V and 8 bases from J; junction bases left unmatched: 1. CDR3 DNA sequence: TGTGCCATCAGTGGGACAGGAGAAAAACTGTTTTTT. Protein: CAISGTGEKLFF.

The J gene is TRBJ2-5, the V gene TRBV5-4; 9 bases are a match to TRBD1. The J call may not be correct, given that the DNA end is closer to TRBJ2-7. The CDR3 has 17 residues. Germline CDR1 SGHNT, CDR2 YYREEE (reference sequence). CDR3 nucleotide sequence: TGTGCCAGCAGCTCCCTCCGAGAGGGGACAGGGAAGTACGAGCAGTACTTC. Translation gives CASSSLREGTGKYEQYF.

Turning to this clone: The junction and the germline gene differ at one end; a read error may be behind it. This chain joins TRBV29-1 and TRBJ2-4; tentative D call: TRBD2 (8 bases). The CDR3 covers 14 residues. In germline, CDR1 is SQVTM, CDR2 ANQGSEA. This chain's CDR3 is CSVGGGQGDNSQYF. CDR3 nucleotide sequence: TGCAGCGTCGGCGGGGGGCAGGGGGATAACAGTCAGTACTTC.

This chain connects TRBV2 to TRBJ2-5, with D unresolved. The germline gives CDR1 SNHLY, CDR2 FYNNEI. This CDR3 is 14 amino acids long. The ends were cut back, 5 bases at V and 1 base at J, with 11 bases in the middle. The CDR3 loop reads CASSQLVPQETQYF. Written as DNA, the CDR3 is TGTGCCAGCAGTCAGCTAGTTCCCCAAGAGACCCAGTACTTC. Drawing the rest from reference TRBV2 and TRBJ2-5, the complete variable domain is EPEVTQTPSHQVTQMGQEVILRCVPISNHLYFYWYRQILGQKVEFLVSFYNNEISEKSEIFDDQFSVERPDGSNFTLKIRSTKLEDSAMYFCASSQLVPQETQYFGPGTRLLVL.